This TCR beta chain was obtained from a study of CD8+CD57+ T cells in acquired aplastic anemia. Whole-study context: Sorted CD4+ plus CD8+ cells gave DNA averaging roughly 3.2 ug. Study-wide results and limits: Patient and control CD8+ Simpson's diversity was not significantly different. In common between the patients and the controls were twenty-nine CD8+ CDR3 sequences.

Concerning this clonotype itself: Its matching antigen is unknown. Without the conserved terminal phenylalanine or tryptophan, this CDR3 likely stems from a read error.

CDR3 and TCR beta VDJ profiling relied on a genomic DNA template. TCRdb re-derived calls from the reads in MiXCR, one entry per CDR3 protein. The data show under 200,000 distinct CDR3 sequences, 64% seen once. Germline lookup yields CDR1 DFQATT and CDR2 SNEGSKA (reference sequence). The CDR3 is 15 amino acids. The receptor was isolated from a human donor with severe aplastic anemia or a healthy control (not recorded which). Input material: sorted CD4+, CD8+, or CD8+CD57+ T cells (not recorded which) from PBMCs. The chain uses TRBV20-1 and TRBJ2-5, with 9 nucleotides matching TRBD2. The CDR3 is CGARGAGLASETQYL. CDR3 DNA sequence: TGCGGTGCTAGAGGGGCAGGACTAGCGTCAGAGACCCAGTACCTC.